These 20 T cell receptor beta chains originate from one sample sequenced in a study of beta chain features in type 1 diabetes. Study outcomes and limitations: Shorter TCRB CDR3s, moderately but significantly so, were found in Type 1 diabetes patients in all four CD4+ subsets.

Reverse transcribing all isolated RNA meant expressed TCRB transcripts were sequenced. This table comes from immunoSEQ multiplex PCR, and its TCRdb copy is limited to in-frame clones, with some not included. This table has roughly 280,000 clones, approximately 25% appearing once. For these receptors, no antigen is known. The specimen sequenced was naive CD4+ T cells from blood. All receptors derive from a woman in her 30s with type 1 diabetes.

V usage is TRBV30 and J usage is TRBJ1-5; 8 nucleotides align to TRBD1. CDR1 GTSNPN and CDR2 SVGIG come from the germline V gene (reference sequence). J gave up 6 bases and V 3 bases, and 4 bases lay outside the gene matches. The CDR3 consists of 13 residues. This CDR3 is CAWSAGQGQPQHF. CDR3 bases: TGTGCCTGGAGCGCCGGACAGGGTCAGCCCCAGCATTTT. Full variable domain (remainder filled in from reference TRBV30 and TRBJ1-5): SQTIHQWPATLVQPVGSPLSLECTVEGTSNPNLYWYRQAAGRGLQLLFYSVGIGQISSEVPQNLSASRPQDRQFILSSKKLLLSDSGFYLCAWSAGQGQPQHFGDGTRLSIL.

This clone showed up just a few times. The V gene is TRBV29-1, the J gene TRBJ2-1; 10 bases align to TRBD2. Germline V CDR1 and CDR2: SQVTM, ANQGSEA. The V and J ends lost 7 bases and 3 bases, in that order; junction bases with no gene match: 9. The CDR3 spans 15 residues. CDR3 protein: CSAQGLAGVYNEQFF. CDR3 coding DNA: TGCAGCGCCCAGGGGCTAGCGGGAGTCTACAATGAGCAGTTCTTC.

This clone was detected a few times. This chain connects TRBV7-3 to TRBJ2-4; D call uncertain. The V gene lost 5 bases and the J gene lost 6 bases, with 11 bases spanning the gap. The germline V gene has CDR1 SGHTA and CDR2 FQGTGA. The CDR3 extends over 13 amino acids. CDR3: CASSPGSPNIQYF. CDR3 coding DNA: TGTGCCAGCAGCCCAGGATCCCCAAACATTCAGTACTTC. Full variable domain (rest looked up from reference TRBV7-3 and TRBJ2-4): GAGVSQTPSNKVTEKGKYVELRCDPISGHTALYWYRQSLGQGPEFLIYFQGTGAADDSGLPNDRFFAVRPEGSVSTLKIQRTERGDSAVYLCASSPGSPNIQYFGAGTRLSVL.

The rearrangement links TRBV30 to TRBJ2-1; 13 bases are a match to TRBD2. The CDR3 length is 14 residues. Germline CDR1 GTSNPN, CDR2 SVGIG (reference sequence). Trimming at V came to 4 bases and at J to 8 bases, leaving 5 bases not matched to a gene. CDR3 amino acids: CAWIRLAGGDEQFF. CDR3 in DNA: TGTGCCTGGATAAGACTAGCGGGAGGTGATGAGCAGTTCTTC. The entire variable domain, with the rest obtained from reference TRBV30 and TRBJ2-1, is as follows: SQTIHQWPATLVQPVGSPLSLECTVEGTSNPNLYWYRQAAGRGLQLLFYSVGIGQISSEVPQNLSASRPQDRQFILSSKKLLLSDSGFYLCAWIRLAGGDEQFFGPGTRLTVL.

This clone was observed a handful of times. The rearrangement uses TRBV5-6 and TRBJ2-5; D is undetermined. The CDR3 has 15 amino acids. Deletions cut 0 bases from V and 1 base from J, with 10 bases between. Per the germline V gene, CDR1 is SGHDT and CDR2 is YYEEEE. The CDR3 reads CASSLVAMAQETQYF. CDR3 DNA: TGTGCCAGCAGCTTGGTGGCCATGGCCCAAGAGACCCAGTACTTC.

The rearrangement links TRBV30 to TRBJ2-3; no firm D call. Deletions cut 7 bases from V and 0 bases from J, with 17 bases between. Germline CDR1 is GTSNPN and CDR2 is SVGIG (reference sequence). The CDR3 loop spans 15 amino acids. CDR3: CAFKAWRKSTDTQYF. In DNA, the CDR3 is TGTGCCTTCAAGGCTTGGCGGAAAAGCACAGATACGCAGTATTTT. Based on the CDR3 plus reference TRBV30 and TRBJ2-3, the full variable domain is SQTIHQWPATLVQPVGSPLSLECTVEGTSNPNLYWYRQAAGRGLQLLFYSVGIGQISSEVPQNLSASRPQDRQFILSSKKLLLSDSGFYLCAFKAWRKSTDTQYFGPGTRLTVL.

The chain links TRBV19 to TRBJ2-6; D may be TRBD1 (5 bases). Per the germline V gene, CDR1 is LNHDA and CDR2 is SQIVND (reference sequence). This CDR3 spans 16 amino acids. V dropped 3 bases and J dropped 3 bases, with 12 bases sitting between them. CDR3: CASSIQGLYGANVLTF. The CDR3 DNA follows: TGTGCCAGTAGTATCCAGGGTTTGTATGGGGCCAACGTCCTGACTTTC.

This clone appeared a few times. The chain links TRBV7-2 to TRBJ1-2; D remains unclear. The CDR3 extends over 15 amino acids. V was clipped by 1 base and J by 3 bases, with 12 bases between them. Germline CDR1 and CDR2: SGHTA and FQGNSA. The DNA for the CDR3 is TGTGCCAGCAGCTTAGTCGGTATGGGCGACTATGGCTACACCTTC. Its protein is CASSLVGMGDYGYTF.

This clone was detected only a few times. V usage is TRBV29-1 and J usage is TRBJ2-7; a possible D gene is TRBD1 (6 bases). Germline V gene lookup returns CDR1 SQVTM and CDR2 ANQGSEA. Trimming took off 6 bases at V and 5 bases at J, with 20 bases between the two ends. CDR3 length: 14 amino acids. The CDR3 DNA follows: TGCAGCGTCCCCGTTAAGGGGGAAGGGAACGAGCAGTACTTC. Amino acid sequence: CSVPVKGEGNEQYF.

V is TRBV27 and J is TRBJ2-7, with 13 positions matching TRBD2. Germline CDR1 MNHEY, CDR2 SMNVEV (reference sequence). Trimming cost V 7 bases and J 6 bases; bases outside gene matches: 6. The CDR3 contains 14 residues. Here the CDR3 DNA reads TGTGCCAGCATAGGACTAGCGGGAGCGGGCGAGCAGTACTTC. It specifies CASIGLAGAGEQYF.

This clone was seen a few times. CDR3 sequence (DNA): TGTGCCAGTAGTAGGGACAGTGAAGAGACCCAGTACTTC. It encodes CASSRDSEETQYF. The chain employs TRBV19 and TRBJ2-5, with 7 nucleotides matching TRBD1. The CDR3 consists of 13 residues. V lost 4 bases, J lost 3 bases, and 2 bases stayed unmatched. The germline CDR1 and CDR2 sequences are LNHDA and SQIVND (reference sequence).

This chain joins TRBV7-9 and TRBJ1-1; possible D gene TRBD1, 6 bases. From germline, CDR1 is SEHNR and CDR2 FQNEAQ (reference sequence). V lost 4 bases to trimming and J lost 4 bases, with 10 bases between them. This CDR3 comprises 13 residues. The CDR3 sequence is CASSSLGGTEAFF. In DNA form, the CDR3 reads TGTGCCAGCAGCTCTCTAGGGGGCACTGAAGCTTTCTTT. The entire variable domain, with the rest obtained from reference TRBV7-9 and TRBJ1-1, is as follows: DTGVSQNPRHKITKRGQNVTFRCDPISEHNRLYWYRQTLGQGPEFLTYFQNEAQLEKSRLLSDRFSAERPKGSFSTLEIQRTEQGDSAMYLCASSSLGGTEAFFGQGTRLTVV.

There are a few counts of this clone. The chain uses TRBV18 and TRBJ2-5, with 7 bases aligning to TRBD1. There are 14 residues in the CDR3. Germline V lookup: CDR1 KGHSH, CDR2 LQKENI. V lost 6 bases, J lost 5 bases, and 9 bases stayed unmatched. In nucleotides, the CDR3 is TGTGCCAGCTCCCCCGGACAGGCTGTCGAGACCCAGTACTTC. Protein: CASSPGQAVETQYF.

The gene calls are TRBV25-1 and TRBJ2-1; 10 nucleotides match TRBD1. CDR1 is MGHDK and CDR2 is SYGVNS in the germline V gene. Trimming cost V 4 bases and J 6 bases; bases outside gene matches: 12. The CDR3 consists of 17 residues. The CDR3 protein is CASSATPGQGIPNEQFF. In DNA, the CDR3 is TGTGCCAGCAGTGCTACACCGGGACAGGGGATCCCCAATGAGCAGTTCTTC.

The chain links TRBV5-4 to TRBJ1-1, with 9 bases matching TRBD1. The CDR3 runs to 15 residues. CDR1 SGHNT and CDR2 YYREEE come from the germline V gene (reference sequence). J lost 4 bases, V lost 4 bases, and 8 bases had no gene match. The DNA for the CDR3 is TGTGCCAGCAGCCTGACAGGGGGTTTTTTCACTGAAGCTTTCTTT. Protein: CASSLTGGFFTEAFF.

This clone was counted only a few times. CDR3 sequence reads: CASSKQTTPKGYTF. CDR3 DNA sequence: TGTGCCAGTAGTAAGCAGACAACCCCGAAGGGCTACACCTTC. The chain is built from TRBV19 and TRBJ1-2; no clear D gene. Trimming pared 4 bases from V and 8 bases from J, leaving 17 bases between. The CDR3 length is 14 residues. The V gene's germline CDR1 is LNHDA and CDR2 SQIVND (reference sequence).

The chain combines TRBV11-2 with TRBJ2-3; D might be TRBD2 (5 bases). Germline-derived CDR1 and CDR2 are SGHAT and FQNNGV. The CDR3 has 12 amino acids. The germline V and J ends were trimmed by 10 bases and 6 bases, with 14 bases remaining between them. CDR3 loop: CATEERLDTQYF. CDR3 bases: TGTGCCACGGAGGAGCGACTGGATACGCAGTATTTT.

This clone was found a few times. This chain connects TRBV7-9 to TRBJ1-2; 7 bases map to TRBD1. The CDR3 is 14 amino acids. J gave up 5 bases and V 5 bases, and 8 bases lay outside the gene matches. CDR1 SEHNR and CDR2 FQNEAQ come from the germline V gene (reference sequence). The CDR3 bases are TGTGCCAGCAGCAAGACAGGGATGACTTATGGCTACACCTTC. It yields the protein CASSKTGMTYGYTF.

This clone has only a few counts. The chain is built from TRBV4-1 and TRBJ2-6, with D possibly being TRBD1 (5 bases). CDR1 is MGHRA and CDR2 is YSYEKL in the germline V gene. V lost 3 bases to trimming and J lost 0 bases, with 15 bases between them. The CDR3 spans 18 residues. As DNA, the CDR3 is TGCGCCAGCAGCCAGCCACTCCAGGGCGCCTCTGGGGCCAACGTCCTGACTTTC. This gives the protein CASSQPLQGASGANVLTF.

This clone was observed a handful of times. The chain couples TRBV30 to TRBJ1-2; the match to TRBD1 covers 8 bases. Per the germline V gene, CDR1 is GTSNPN and CDR2 is SVGIG (reference sequence). The V segment lost 0 bases and the J segment 3 bases; nucleotides outside the gene matches: 3. CDR3 length: 14 residues. CDR3 region: CAWSVVDRDYGYTF. The CDR3 nucleotides are TGTGCCTGGAGTGTTGTGGACAGGGACTATGGCTACACCTTC.